This T cell receptor beta chain comes out of a study of response to subunit inactivated influenza vaccine. Study observations and caveats: With each seasonal influenza vaccination, the authors suggested, few new T cells are recruited.

TCRdb reprocessed the RT-PCR reads with MiXCR, giving one entry per CDR3 protein. The sample includes 550,000 to 650,000 distinct CDR3 sequences, around 11% seen only once; the top ten take 10%. A note on this clonotype: Its antigen remains unknown.

This CDR3 is 15 amino acids long. Trimming took 8 bases from V and 3 from J; bases not matched to a gene: 9. Germline V gene lookup returns CDR1 MNHEY and CDR2 SVGAGI. Here the sequenced sample was PBMCs from blood, taken on the day of vaccination. The chain uses TRBV6-5 and TRBJ2-2; 7 bases agree with TRBD2. The TCR comes from a man aged 45 to 65 who received an inactivated influenza vaccine. CDR3 coding DNA: TGTGCCAGCGTTCCGGGGGGTTGGGACACCGGGGAGCTGTTTTTT. Its translation is CASVPGGWDTGELFF.